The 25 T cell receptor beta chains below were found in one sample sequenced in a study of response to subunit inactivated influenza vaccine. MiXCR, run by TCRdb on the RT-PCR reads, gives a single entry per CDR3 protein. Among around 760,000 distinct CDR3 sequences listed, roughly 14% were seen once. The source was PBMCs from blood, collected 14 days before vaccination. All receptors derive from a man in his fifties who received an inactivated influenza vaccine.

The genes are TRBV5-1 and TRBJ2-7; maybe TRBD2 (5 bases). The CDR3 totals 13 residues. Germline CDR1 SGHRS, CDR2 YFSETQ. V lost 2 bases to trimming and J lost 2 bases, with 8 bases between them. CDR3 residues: CASSFQEAYEQYF. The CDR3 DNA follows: TGCGCCAGCAGCTTTCAGGAGGCCTACGAGCAGTACTTC.

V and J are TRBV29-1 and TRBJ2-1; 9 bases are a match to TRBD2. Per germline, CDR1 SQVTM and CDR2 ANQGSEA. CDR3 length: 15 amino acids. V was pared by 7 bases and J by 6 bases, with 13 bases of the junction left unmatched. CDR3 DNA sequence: TGCAGCGCCAGACTAGCGGTGGGTCTTTCCAATGAGCAGTTCTTC. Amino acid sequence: CSARLAVGLSNEQFF.

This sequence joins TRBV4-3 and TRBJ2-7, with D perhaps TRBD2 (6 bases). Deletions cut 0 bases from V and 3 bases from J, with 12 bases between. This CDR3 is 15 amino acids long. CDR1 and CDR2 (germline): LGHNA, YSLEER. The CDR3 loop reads CASSQEVDYYYEQYF. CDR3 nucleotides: TGCGCCAGCAGCCAAGAAGTGGACTACTACTACGAGCAGTACTTC.

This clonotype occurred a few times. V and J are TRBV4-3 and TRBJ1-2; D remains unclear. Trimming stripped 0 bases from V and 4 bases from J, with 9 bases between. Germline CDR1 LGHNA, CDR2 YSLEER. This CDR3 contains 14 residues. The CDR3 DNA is TGCGCCAGCAGCCAAGATGGGGTCAGCTATGGCTACACCTTC. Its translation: CASSQDGVSYGYTF.

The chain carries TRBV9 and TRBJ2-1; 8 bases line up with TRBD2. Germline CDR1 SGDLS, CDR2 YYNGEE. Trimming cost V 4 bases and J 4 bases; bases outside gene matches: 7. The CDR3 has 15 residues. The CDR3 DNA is TGTGCCAGCAGCAAGGTCGGGGGGGGTTACAATGAGCAGTTCTTC. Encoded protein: CASSKVGGGYNEQFF.

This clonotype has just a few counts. The CDR3, as DNA: TGCAGCGTTGTAGGGTACGGAAACACCATATATTTT. Amino acids: CSVVGYGNTIYF. The chain combines TRBV29-1 with TRBJ1-3; D uncertain. This CDR3 contains 12 residues. With 4 bases removed from V and 4 bases from J, the gap between germline ends came to 8 bases. Germline CDR1 and CDR2: SQVTM and ANQGSEA.

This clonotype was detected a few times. The CDR3 sequence: CASSVRDTNTGELFF. CDR3 DNA sequence: TGTGCCAGCAGTGTCCGGGACACGAACACCGGGGAGCTGTTTTTT. This chain uses TRBV12-3 or TRBV12-4 with TRBJ2-2; a weak D match, TRBD1 (6 bases). The CDR3 totals 15 residues. Trimming removed 5 bases at V and 0 bases at J, with 10 bases between.

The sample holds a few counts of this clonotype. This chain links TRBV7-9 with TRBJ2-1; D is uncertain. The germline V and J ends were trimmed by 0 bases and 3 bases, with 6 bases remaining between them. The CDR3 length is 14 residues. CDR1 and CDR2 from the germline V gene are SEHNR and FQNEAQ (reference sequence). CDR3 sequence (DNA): TGTGCCAGCAGCTTAGCTCTGAACTACAATGAGCAGTTCTTC. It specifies CASSLALNYNEQFF. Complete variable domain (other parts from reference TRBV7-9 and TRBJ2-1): DTGVSQNPRHKITKRGQNVTFRCDPISEHNRLYWYRQTLGQGPEFLTYFQNEAQLEKSRLLSDRFSAERPKGSFSTLEIQRTEQGDSAMYLCASSLALNYNEQFFGPGTRLTVL.

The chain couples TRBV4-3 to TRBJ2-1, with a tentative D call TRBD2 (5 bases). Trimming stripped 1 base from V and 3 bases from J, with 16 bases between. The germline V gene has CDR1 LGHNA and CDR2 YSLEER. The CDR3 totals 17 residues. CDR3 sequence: CASSQALLEAHYNEQFF. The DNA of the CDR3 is TGCGCCAGCAGCCAAGCCCTACTAGAGGCCCACTACAATGAGCAGTTCTTC.

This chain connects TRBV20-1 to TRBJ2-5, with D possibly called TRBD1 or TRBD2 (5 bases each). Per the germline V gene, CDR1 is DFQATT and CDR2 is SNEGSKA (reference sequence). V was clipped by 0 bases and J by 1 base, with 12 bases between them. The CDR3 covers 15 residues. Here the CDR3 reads CSARDDWGSQETQYF. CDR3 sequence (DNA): TGCAGTGCTAGAGACGACTGGGGGAGCCAAGAGACCCAGTACTTC.

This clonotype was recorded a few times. The CDR3 protein is CASSHQNPGRTYNEQFF. For the CDR3, the DNA is TGTGCCAGCAGCCACCAGAACCCGGGACGGACATACAATGAGCAGTTCTTC. This rearrangement joins TRBV3-1 to TRBJ2-1; possibly TRBD1 or TRBD2 for D (5 bases each). Between the trimmed V and J ends, which lost 3 bases and 4 bases, there was a span of 19 bases. Germline lookup yields CDR1 LGHDT and CDR2 YNNKEL (reference sequence). This CDR3 has 17 amino acids.

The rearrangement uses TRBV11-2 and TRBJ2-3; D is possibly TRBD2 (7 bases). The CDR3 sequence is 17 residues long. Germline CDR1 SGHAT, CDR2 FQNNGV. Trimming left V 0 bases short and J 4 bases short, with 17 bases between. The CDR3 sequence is CASSLDPLGGVADTQYF. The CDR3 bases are TGTGCCAGCAGCTTAGATCCCTTAGGGGGGGTTGCAGATACGCAGTATTTT.

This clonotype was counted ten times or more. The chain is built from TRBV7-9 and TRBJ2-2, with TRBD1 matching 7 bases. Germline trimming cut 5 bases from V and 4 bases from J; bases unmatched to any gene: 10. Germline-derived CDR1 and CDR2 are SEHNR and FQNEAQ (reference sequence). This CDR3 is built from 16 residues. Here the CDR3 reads CASSIYRGELTGELFF. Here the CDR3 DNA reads TGTGCCAGCAGCATCTACAGGGGTGAGCTCACCGGGGAGCTGTTTTTT.

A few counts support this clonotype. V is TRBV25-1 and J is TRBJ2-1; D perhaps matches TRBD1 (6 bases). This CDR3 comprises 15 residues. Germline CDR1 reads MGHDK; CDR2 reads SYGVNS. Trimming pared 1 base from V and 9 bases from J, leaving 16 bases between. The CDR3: CASSEFGQGLGEQFF. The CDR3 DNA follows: TGTGCCAGCAGTGAATTTGGTCAGGGGTTGGGTGAGCAGTTCTTC.

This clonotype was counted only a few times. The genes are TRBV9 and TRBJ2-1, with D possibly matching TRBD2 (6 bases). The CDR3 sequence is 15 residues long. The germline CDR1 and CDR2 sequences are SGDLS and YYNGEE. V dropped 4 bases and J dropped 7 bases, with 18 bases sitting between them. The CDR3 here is CASSSGTGVVNEQFF. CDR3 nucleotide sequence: TGTGCCAGCAGCTCGGGTACGGGAGTTGTTAATGAGCAGTTCTTC.

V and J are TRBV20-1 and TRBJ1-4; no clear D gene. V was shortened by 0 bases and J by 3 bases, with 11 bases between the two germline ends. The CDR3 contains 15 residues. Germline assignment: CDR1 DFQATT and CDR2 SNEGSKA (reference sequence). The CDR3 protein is CSARDLGQSNEKLFF. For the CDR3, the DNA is TGCAGTGCTAGAGATTTAGGGCAGTCTAATGAAAAACTGTTTTTT.

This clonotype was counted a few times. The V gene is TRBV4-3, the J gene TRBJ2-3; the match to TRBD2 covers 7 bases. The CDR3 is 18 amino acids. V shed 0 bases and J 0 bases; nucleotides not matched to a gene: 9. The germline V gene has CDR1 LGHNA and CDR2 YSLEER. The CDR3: CASSQDRAGAYSTDTQYF. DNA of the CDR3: TGCGCCAGCAGCCAAGATCGGGCGGGAGCGTATAGCACAGATACGCAGTATTTT.

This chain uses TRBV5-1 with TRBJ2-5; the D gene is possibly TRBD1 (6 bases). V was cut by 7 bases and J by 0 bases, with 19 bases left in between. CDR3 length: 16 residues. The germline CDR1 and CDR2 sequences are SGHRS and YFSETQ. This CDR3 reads CASGPWGQANQETQYF. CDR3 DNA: TGCGCCAGCGGTCCCTGGGGGCAGGCAAACCAAGAGACCCAGTACTTC. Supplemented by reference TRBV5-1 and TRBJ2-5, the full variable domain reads KAGVTQTPRYLIKTRGQQVTLSCSPISGHRSVSWYQQTPGQGLQFLFEYFSETQRNKGNFPGRFSGRQFSNSRSEMNVSTLELGDSALYLCASGPWGQANQETQYFGPGTRLLVL.

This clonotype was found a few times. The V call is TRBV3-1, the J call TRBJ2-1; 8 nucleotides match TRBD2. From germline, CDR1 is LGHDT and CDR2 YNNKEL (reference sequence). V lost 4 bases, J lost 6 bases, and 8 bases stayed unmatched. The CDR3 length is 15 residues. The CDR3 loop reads CASSLREGFLNEQFF. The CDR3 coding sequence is TGTGCCAGCAGCCTTCGGGAGGGTTTCCTCAATGAGCAGTTCTTC.

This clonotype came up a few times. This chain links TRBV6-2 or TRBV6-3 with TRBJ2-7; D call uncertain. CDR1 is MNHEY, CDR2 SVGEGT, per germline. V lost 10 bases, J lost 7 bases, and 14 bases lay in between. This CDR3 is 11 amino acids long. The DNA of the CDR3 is TGTGCCATCTCCAGTTACCGAGAGCAGTACTTC. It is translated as CAISSYREQYF.

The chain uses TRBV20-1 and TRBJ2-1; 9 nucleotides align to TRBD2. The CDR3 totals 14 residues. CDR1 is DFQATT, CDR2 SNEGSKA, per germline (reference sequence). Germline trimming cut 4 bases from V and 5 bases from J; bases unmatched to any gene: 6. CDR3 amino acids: CSATGLATHNEQFF. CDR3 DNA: TGCAGTGCTACCGGACTAGCGACACACAATGAGCAGTTCTTC.

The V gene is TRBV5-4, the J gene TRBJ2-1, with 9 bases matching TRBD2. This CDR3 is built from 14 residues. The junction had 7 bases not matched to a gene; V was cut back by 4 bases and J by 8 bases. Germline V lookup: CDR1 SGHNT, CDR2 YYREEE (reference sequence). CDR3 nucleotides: TGTGCCAGCAGCCGGCGGGGGGGCCTTGATGAGCAGTTCTTC. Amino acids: CASSRRGGLDEQFF.

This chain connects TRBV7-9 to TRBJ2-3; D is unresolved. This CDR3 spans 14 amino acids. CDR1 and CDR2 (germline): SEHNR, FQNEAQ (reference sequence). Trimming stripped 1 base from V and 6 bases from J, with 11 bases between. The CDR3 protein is CASSLGIPSDTQYF. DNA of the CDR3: TGTGCCAGCAGCTTAGGGATCCCCTCTGATACGCAGTATTTT.

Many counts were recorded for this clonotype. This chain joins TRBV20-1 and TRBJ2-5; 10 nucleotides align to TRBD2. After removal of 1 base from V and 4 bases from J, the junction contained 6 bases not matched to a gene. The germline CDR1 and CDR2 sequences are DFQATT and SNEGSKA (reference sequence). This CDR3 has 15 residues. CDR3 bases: TGCAGTGCTAGAGGGCTAGCGGGAGATGGAGAGACCCAGTACTTC. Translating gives CSARGLAGDGETQYF.

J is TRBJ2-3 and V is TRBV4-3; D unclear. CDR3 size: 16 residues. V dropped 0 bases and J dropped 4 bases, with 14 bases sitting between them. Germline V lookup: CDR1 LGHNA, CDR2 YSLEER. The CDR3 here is CASSQDLQSAADTQYF. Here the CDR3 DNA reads TGCGCCAGCAGCCAAGATTTGCAATCGGCAGCAGATACGCAGTATTTT.